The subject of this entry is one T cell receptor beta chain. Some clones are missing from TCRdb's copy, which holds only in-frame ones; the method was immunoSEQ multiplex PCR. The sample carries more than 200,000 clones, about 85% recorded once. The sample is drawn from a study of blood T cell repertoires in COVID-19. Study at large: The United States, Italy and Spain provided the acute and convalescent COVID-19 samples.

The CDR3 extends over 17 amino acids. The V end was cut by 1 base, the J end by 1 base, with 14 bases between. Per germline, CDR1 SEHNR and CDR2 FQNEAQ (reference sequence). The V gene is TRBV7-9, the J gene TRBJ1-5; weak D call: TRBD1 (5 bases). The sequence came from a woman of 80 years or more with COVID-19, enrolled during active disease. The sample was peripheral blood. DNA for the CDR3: TGTGCCAGCAGCTTAGTTCGAGGGACTAGGAGCAATCAGCCCCAGCATTTT. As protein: CASSLVRGTRSNQPQHF. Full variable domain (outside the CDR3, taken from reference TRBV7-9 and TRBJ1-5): DTGVSQNPRHKITKRGQNVTFRCDPISEHNRLYWYRQTLGQGPEFLTYFQNEAQLEKSRLLSDRFSAERPKGSFSTLEIQRTEQGDSAMYLCASSLVRGTRSNQPQHFGDGTRLSIL.